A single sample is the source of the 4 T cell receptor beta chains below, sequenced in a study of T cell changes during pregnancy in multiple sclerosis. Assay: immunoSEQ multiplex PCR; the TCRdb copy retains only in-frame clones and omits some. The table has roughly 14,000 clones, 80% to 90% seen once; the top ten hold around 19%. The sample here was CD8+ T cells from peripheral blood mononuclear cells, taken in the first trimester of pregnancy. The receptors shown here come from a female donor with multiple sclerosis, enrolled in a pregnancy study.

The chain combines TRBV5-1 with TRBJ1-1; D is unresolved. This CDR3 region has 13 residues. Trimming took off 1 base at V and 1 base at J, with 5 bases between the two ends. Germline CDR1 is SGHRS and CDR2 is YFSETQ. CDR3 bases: TGCGCCAGCAGCTTGCCCGGGAACACTGAAGCTTTCTTT. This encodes CASSLPGNTEAFF.

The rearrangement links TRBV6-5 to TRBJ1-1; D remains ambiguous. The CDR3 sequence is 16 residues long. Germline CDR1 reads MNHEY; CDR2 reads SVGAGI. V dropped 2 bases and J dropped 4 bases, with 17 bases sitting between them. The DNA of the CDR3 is TGTGCCAGCAGTTACGAACCGACAACGTCGCCCACTGAAGCTTTCTTT. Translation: CASSYEPTTSPTEAFF.

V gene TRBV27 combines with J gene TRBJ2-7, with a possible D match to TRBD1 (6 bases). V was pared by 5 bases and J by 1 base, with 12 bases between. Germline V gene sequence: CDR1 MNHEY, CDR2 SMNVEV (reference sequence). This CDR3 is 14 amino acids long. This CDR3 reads CASSAEDSSYEQYF. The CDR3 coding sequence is TGTGCCAGCAGTGCAGAGGACAGTTCCTACGAGCAGTACTTC.

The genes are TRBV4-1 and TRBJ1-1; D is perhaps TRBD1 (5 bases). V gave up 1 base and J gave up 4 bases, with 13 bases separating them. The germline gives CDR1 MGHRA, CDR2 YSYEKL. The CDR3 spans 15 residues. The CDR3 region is CASSQVGQGGTEAFF. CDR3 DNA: TGCGCCAGCAGCCAAGTGGGGCAGGGAGGCACTGAAGCTTTCTTT.